Each of the 28 T cell receptor beta chains below was sequenced from the same sample in a study of cytomegalovirus exposure and HLA in healthy donors. This PCR relied on a set of 60 Vbeta primers and 13 Jbeta primers. TCRdb keeps only in-frame clones here, not all; method: immunoSEQ multiplex PCR. Of about 130,000 clones detected, around three quarters appear once; the ten largest clones hold 1%. Sequencing was performed on PBMCs. The receptors shown here come from a man aged 35 to 55 in good health and CMV-seronegative.

The chain joins TRBV13 to TRBJ2-7, with 13 nucleotides matching TRBD2. After removal of 4 bases from V and 5 bases from J, the junction contained 5 bases not matched to a gene. CDR1 and CDR2 (germline): PRHDT, FYEKMQ (reference sequence). The CDR3 is made up of 15 amino acids. The CDR3 DNA reads as TGTGCCAGCAGCTACTGGACTAGCGGGAGCCACGAGCAGTACTTC. It translates to CASSYWTSGSHEQYF.

This clone was counted a few times. This rearrangement joins TRBV6-5 to TRBJ2-5; 7 positions agree with TRBD1. The V gene's germline CDR1 is MNHEY and CDR2 SVGAGI. Trimming at V came to 6 bases and at J to 1 base, leaving 2 bases not matched to a gene. The CDR3 is 13 amino acids. The CDR3 loop reads CASRRTGQETQYF. The CDR3 region has the DNA TGTGCCAGCAGAAGGACAGGCCAAGAGACCCAGTACTTC.

This rearrangement joins TRBV10-3 to TRBJ1-5; perhaps TRBD1 as D (6 bases). V dropped 4 bases and J dropped 6 bases, with 13 bases sitting between them. The germline V gene has CDR1 ENHRY and CDR2 SYGVKD. There are 14 residues in the CDR3. CDR3 DNA sequence: TGTGCCATCAGTGTCGGACAGACGGGTCAGCCCCAGCATTTT. It translates to CAISVGQTGQPQHF.

The chain recombines TRBV6-6 with TRBJ2-5, with TRBD2 identical over 8 bases. The trim removed 6 bases at V and 1 base at J, leaving 10 bases unmatched. The length of the CDR3 is 16 residues. The V gene's germline CDR1 is MNHNY and CDR2 SVGAGI (reference sequence). The CDR3 DNA reads TGTGCCAGCAGCCCGGTGGTAGCGGGGAGCCAAGAGACCCAGTACTTC. This codes for CASSPVVAGSQETQYF.

This chain joins TRBV6-1 and TRBJ2-4; possible D gene TRBD2, 7 bases. Looked up from germline, CDR1 is MNHNS and CDR2 is SASEGT. V lost 0 bases, J lost 1 base, and 16 bases lay in between. The CDR3 length is 18 residues. Here the CDR3 DNA reads TGTGCCAGCAGTGAAGCAGGCGGGGGCGGGTGGGCCAAAAACATTCAGTACTTC. Translated, it gives CASSEAGGGGWAKNIQYF.

V usage is TRBV2 and J usage is TRBJ2-1, with D tentatively TRBD2 (5 bases). V lost 8 bases to trimming and J lost 0 bases, with 11 bases between them. CDR3 size: 14 residues. Germline values: CDR1 SNHLY, CDR2 FYNNEI. Here the CDR3 reads CASWYGNSYNEQFF. The CDR3 nucleotides read TGTGCCAGCTGGTACGGGAACTCCTACAATGAGCAGTTCTTC.

The chain is built from TRBV6-5 and TRBJ1-1; D is uncertain. In germline, CDR1 is MNHEY, CDR2 SVGAGI. V lost 2 bases and J 6 bases, leaving 19 bases between the germline ends. CDR3 length: 16 residues. CDR3 sequence: CASSYVERASVAEAFF. The CDR3 DNA reads as TGTGCCAGCAGTTACGTGGAGAGGGCCTCCGTCGCTGAAGCTTTCTTT.

A remark on this clone: An end of the junction differs from the germline gene, which may be a read error. CDR3 nucleotides: TGTGCCAGCAGCTTCAGACAGGGCGTGTGG. This translates into CASSFRQGVW. The chain recombines TRBV11-3 with TRBJ2-4; 7 positions agree with TRBD1. The CDR3 consists of 10 residues. Germline V gene sequence: CDR1 SGHNT, CDR2 YENEEA.

The chain uses TRBV9 and TRBJ2-7; 7 bases are shared with TRBD2. The CDR3 covers 15 residues. The V gene end was trimmed by 5 bases and the J gene end by 1 base; junction bases not matched to a gene: 9. Germline V lookup: CDR1 SGDLS, CDR2 YYNGEE. As DNA, the CDR3 is TGTGCCAGCAGTGTCCTAGCGGAGGAATCCTACGAGCAGTACTTC. Translating gives CASSVLAEESYEQYF.

V usage is TRBV2 and J usage is TRBJ2-5; D may be TRBD1 (6 bases). The V gene's germline CDR1 is SNHLY and CDR2 FYNNEI. V lost 5 bases and J 2 bases, leaving 9 bases between the germline ends. The CDR3 length is 13 residues. The CDR3 spells CASSFQGQETQYF. CDR3 nucleotide sequence: TGTGCCAGCAGTTTTCAGGGGCAAGAGACCCAGTACTTC.

This chain links TRBV7-9 with TRBJ1-4; TRBD1 matches at 8 bases. CDR1 and CDR2 (germline): SEHNR, FQNEAQ (reference sequence). The CDR3 length is 16 residues. V lost 3 bases and J lost 3; bases outside the gene matches: 6. The chain's CDR3 is CASSFQQGEANEKLFF. CDR3 nucleotide sequence: TGTGCCAGCAGCTTTCAACAGGGGGAGGCTAATGAAAAACTGTTTTTT.

This sequence joins TRBV7-8 and TRBJ2-7; D is unresolved. CDR3 size: 11 residues. Trimming took off 5 bases at V and 7 bases at J, with 9 bases between the two ends. Germline V gene sequence: CDR1 SGHVS, CDR2 FQNEAQ. The CDR3 spells CASSPADEQYF. The CDR3 DNA is TGTGCCAGCAGCCCCGCGGATGAGCAGTACTTC. Based on the CDR3 plus reference TRBV7-8 and TRBJ2-7, the full variable domain is GAGVSQSPRYKVAKRGQDVALRCDPISGHVSLFWYQQALGQGPEFLTYFQNEAQLDKSGLPSDRFFAERPEGSVSTLKIQRTQQEDSAVYLCASSPADEQYFGPGTRLTVT.

With respect to this clone: Within the sample, other DNA sequences also encode this same CDR3. The V call is TRBV18, the J call TRBJ1-1; D is unclear. Trimming took off 6 bases at V and 1 base at J, with 9 bases between the two ends. The CDR3 is 13 residues long. CDR1 and CDR2 from the germline V gene are KGHSH and LQKENI. The chain's CDR3 is CASSPGENTEAFF. CDR3 coding DNA: TGTGCCAGCTCTCCCGGGGAGAACACTGAAGCTTTCTTT.

The chain has TRBV1 and TRBJ1-5; TRBD1 was called by the table and not checked on the DNA. TRBV1 is deemed a pseudogene. This CDR3 has 16 residues. The CDR3 nucleotides are TGCACCAGCAGCCAAGATTTCCCGACAGGGAATCAGCCCCAGCATTTT. Translating it yields CTSSQDFPTGNQPQHF.

This chain links TRBV18 with TRBJ2-5; TRBD2 matches at 9 bases. CDR1 is KGHSH, CDR2 LQKENI, per germline. With V trimmed by 1 base and J by 6 bases, 3 bases remained unmatched. CDR3 length: 14 residues. The CDR3 coding sequence is TGTGCCAGCTCACCACTAGCGGGAGCGAAGACCCAGTACTTC. It codes for CASSPLAGAKTQYF.

The chain recombines TRBV28 with TRBJ1-1; TRBD1 might be the D (5 bases). Germline-derived CDR1 and CDR2 are MDHEN and SYDVKM. V shed 7 bases and J shed 3 bases, with 15 bases lying between them. This CDR3 comprises 14 residues. CDR3 amino acids: CASTSGQRDTEAFF. The CDR3 coding sequence is TGTGCCAGCACGAGTGGACAAAGGGACACTGAAGCTTTCTTT.

The chain has TRBV10-3 and TRBJ2-7, with a tentative D call TRBD1 (5 bases). The germline V gene encodes CDR1 ENHRY and CDR2 SYGVKD. This CDR3 has 14 amino acids. With 3 bases removed from V and 6 bases from J, the gap between germline ends came to 15 bases. CDR3 in amino acids: CAISDHGAPVEQYF. The CDR3 bases are TGTGCCATCAGTGACCATGGGGCGCCCGTCGAGCAGTACTTC.

The chain couples TRBV28 to TRBJ1-2, with D possibly TRBD1 on 6 matching bases. This CDR3 contains 15 residues. Trimming shortened V by 5 bases and J by 4 bases, and 17 bases separated the two germline ends. CDR1 is MDHEN, CDR2 SYDVKM, per germline. The CDR3 here is CASSTGIGVGYGYTF. CDR3 nucleotides: TGTGCCAGCAGTACAGGGATAGGGGTGGGCTATGGCTACACCTTC.

The rearrangement joins TRBV15 to TRBJ1-6; no reliable D call. V dropped 5 bases and J dropped 4 bases, with 18 bases sitting between them. CDR1 and CDR2 (germline): LNHNV, YYDKDF (reference sequence). The CDR3 loop spans 17 amino acids. The CDR3 DNA follows: TGTGCCACCAGCTTACGGACTAATTTACTGTATAATTCACCCCTCCACTTT. Protein product: CATSLRTNLLYNSPLHF.

This chain connects TRBV18 to TRBJ2-1; TRBD1 matches 7 bases. V lost 4 bases to trimming and J lost 4 bases; unmatched junction nucleotides: 10. Per the germline V gene, CDR1 is KGHSH and CDR2 is LQKENI. The CDR3 is 16 amino acids. The CDR3 here is CASSLQPPGQYNEQFF. Here the CDR3 DNA reads TGTGCCAGCTCACTGCAGCCACCGGGACAGTACAATGAGCAGTTCTTC.

The sample holds one count of this clone. This chain links TRBV5-1 with TRBJ1-6, with 8 nucleotides matching TRBD1. V lost 3 bases, J lost 5 bases, and 7 bases stayed unmatched. This CDR3 comprises 16 residues. The germline V gene has CDR1 SGHRS and CDR2 YFSETQ. CDR3 DNA sequence: TGCGCCAGCAGCTCCGGGACAGGATATAATAATTCACCCCTCCACTTT. It yields the protein CASSSGTGYNNSPLHF.

J is TRBJ2-1 and V is TRBV2; D is perhaps TRBD2 (5 bases). CDR1 is SNHLY and CDR2 is FYNNEI in the germline V gene. The V end lost 8 bases, the J end lost 0 bases, and 14 bases lay between the germline ends. The CDR3 length is 15 residues. CDR3 protein: CASSTDLSSYNEQFF. As DNA, the CDR3 is TGTGCCAGCTCGACGGACTTGAGCTCCTACAATGAGCAGTTCTTC.

The table lists this clone with a few counts. The chain combines TRBV27 with TRBJ2-1, with 7 positions matching TRBD2. The CDR3 contains 17 residues. Germline V lookup: CDR1 MNHEY, CDR2 SMNVEV (reference sequence). V trimming: 4 bases; J trimming: 0 bases; junction bases outside the gene matches: 9. The CDR3 here is CASSSGWGGSSYNEQFF. Here the CDR3 DNA reads TGTGCCAGCAGTTCGGGGTGGGGGGGGAGCTCCTACAATGAGCAGTTCTTC.

The V and J genes are TRBV7-9 and TRBJ2-2; tentative D call: TRBD1 (6 bases). V dropped 5 bases and J dropped 1 base, with 8 bases sitting between them. In germline, CDR1 is SEHNR, CDR2 FQNEAQ (reference sequence). The CDR3 covers 14 residues. The CDR3 reads CASSTGQNTGELFF. The CDR3 nucleotides are TGTGCCAGCAGCACGGGACAGAACACCGGGGAGCTGTTTTTT.

This chain joins TRBV29-1 and TRBJ2-3; 10 nucleotides line up with TRBD2. CDR3 length: 13 amino acids. The germline gives CDR1 SQVTM, CDR2 ANQGSEA. The junction had 3 bases not matched to a gene; V was cut back by 4 bases and J by 5 bases. The CDR3 DNA reads as TGCAGCGTTGGAGGACTAGCGGTAGATACGCAGTATTTT. It is translated as CSVGGLAVDTQYF.

The chain recombines TRBV19 with TRBJ2-3; 10 bases align to TRBD2. The J segment lost 12 bases and the V segment lost 6 bases, leaving 12 bases of the junction unmatched. This CDR3 region has 14 residues. Germline V lookup: CDR1 LNHDA, CDR2 SQIVND (reference sequence). The CDR3 region has the DNA TGTGCCAGTAGGGCTAGCGGGAGTAGGTCCCAACAGTATTTT. This gives the protein CASRASGSRSQQYF.

The CDR3 nucleotides read TGTGCCAGCTCATGGGGTAGCGGGGGCCCGATAGAGACCCAGTACTTC. Its protein is CASSWGSGGPIETQYF. The gene calls are TRBV11-3 and TRBJ2-5, with 9 nucleotides matching TRBD2. The CDR3 is made up of 16 amino acids. Germline V gives CDR1 SGHNT, CDR2 YENEEA. V lost 8 bases, J lost 4 bases, and 14 bases stayed unmatched.

The rearrangement uses TRBV15 and TRBJ2-5; TRBD2 agrees at 7 bases. TRBJ2-7 matches the DNA end more closely, so the J call is doubtful. This CDR3 contains 17 residues. Per the germline V gene, CDR1 is LNHNV and CDR2 is YYDKDF (reference sequence). The CDR3 reads CATSRAKGAAGSTEQYF. For the CDR3, the DNA is TGTGCCACCAGCAGAGCAAAGGGCGCAGCGGGGAGTACCGAGCAGTACTTC.